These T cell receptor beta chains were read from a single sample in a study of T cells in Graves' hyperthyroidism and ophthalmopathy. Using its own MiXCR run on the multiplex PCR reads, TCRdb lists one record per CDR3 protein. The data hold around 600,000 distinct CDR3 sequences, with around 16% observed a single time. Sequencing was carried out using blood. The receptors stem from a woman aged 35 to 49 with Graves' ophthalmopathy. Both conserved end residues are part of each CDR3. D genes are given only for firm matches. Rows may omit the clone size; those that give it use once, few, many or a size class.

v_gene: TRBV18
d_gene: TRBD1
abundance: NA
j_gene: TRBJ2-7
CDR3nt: TGTGCCAGCTCACGGAGAGGGACAGCGAGCCCCTACGAGCAGTACTTC
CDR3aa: CASSRRGTASPYEQYF

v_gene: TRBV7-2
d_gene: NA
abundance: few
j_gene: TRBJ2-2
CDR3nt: TGTGCCAGCAGCTTATGGTCATGGGGGAACACCGGGGAGCTGTTTTTT
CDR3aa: CASSLWSWGNTGELFF

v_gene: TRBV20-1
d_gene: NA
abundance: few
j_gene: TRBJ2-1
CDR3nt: TGCAGTGCTAGAGATCTAAAGGGGAATGAGCAGTTCTTC
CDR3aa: CSARDLKGNEQFF

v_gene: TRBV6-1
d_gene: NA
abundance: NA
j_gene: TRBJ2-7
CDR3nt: TGTGCCAGCAGTGCCGATGAAGTCTACGAGCAGTACTTC
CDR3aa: CASSADEVYEQYF

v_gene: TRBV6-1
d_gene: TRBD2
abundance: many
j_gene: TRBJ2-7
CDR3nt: TGTGCCAGCAGTGGTCTTAGCGGGAGGGCCATTCTCGAGCAGTACTTC
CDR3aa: CASSGLSGRAILEQYF

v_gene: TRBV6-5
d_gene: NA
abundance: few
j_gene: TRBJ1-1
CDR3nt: TGTGCCAGCAGTTACTCGAGGATGAACACTGAAGCTCTCTTT
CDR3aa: CASSYSRMNTEALF

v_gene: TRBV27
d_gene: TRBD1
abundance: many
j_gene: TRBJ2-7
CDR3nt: TGTGCCAGCAGTGCCGGGACAGGGCATCCCGAGCAGTACTTC
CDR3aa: CASSAGTGHPEQYF

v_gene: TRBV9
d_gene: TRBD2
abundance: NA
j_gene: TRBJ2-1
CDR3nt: TGTGCCAGCAGCGTCTCGGGACTACCCTACAATGAGCAGTTCTTC
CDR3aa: CASSVSGLPYNEQFF

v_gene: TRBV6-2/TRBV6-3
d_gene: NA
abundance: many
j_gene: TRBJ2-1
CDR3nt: TGTGCCAGCTGCCCCCGGGACTGGGGCAATGAGCAGTTCTTC
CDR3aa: CASCPRDWGNEQFF

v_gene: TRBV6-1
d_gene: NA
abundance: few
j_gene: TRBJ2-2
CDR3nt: TGTGCCAGCAGCCCTAGGGTGGGGGAGCTGTTTTTT
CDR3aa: CASSPRVGELFF

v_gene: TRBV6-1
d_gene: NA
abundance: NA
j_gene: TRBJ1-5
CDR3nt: TGTGCCAGCAGTTTTTTAGGGGATCAGCCCCAGCATTTT
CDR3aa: CASSFLGDQPQHF

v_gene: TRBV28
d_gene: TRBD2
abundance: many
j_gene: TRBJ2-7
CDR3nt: TGTGCCAGCAGTTTAGTGATTTCAGGCGGGAGGGCAGGGGAGCAGTACTTC
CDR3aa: CASSLVISGGRAGEQYF

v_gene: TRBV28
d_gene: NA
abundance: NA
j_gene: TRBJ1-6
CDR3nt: TGTGCCAGCAGCCCCGGTGCGGCTAATTCACCCCTCCACTTT
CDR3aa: CASSPGAANSPLHF

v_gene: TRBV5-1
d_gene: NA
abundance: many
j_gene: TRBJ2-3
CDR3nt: TGCGCCAGCAGCTTTTCTAGTTCAGATACGCAGTATTTT
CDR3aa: CASSFSSSDTQYF

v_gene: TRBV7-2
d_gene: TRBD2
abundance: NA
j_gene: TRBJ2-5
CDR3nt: TGTGCCAGCAGCTTATCCGGGGGGGATCAAGAGACCCAGTACTTC
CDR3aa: CASSLSGGDQETQYF

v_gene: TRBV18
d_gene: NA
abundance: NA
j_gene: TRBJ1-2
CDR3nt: TGTGCCAGCTCCCTTTGGGATCCCGCACGGGGCTATGGCTACACCTTC
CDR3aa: CASSLWDPARGYGYTF

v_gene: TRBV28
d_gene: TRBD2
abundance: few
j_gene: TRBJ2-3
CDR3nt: TGTGCCAGCAGTATTAGCGGGAGTGCAGATACGCAGTATTTT
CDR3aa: CASSISGSADTQYF

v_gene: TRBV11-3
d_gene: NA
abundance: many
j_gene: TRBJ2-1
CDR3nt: TGTGCCAGCAGCTTCCGGGCCGATGGCCCCTACAATGAGCAGTTCTTC
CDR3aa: CASSFRADGPYNEQFF

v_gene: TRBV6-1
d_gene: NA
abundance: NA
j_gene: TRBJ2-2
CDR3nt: TGTGCCAGCAGTGATCGGGACCGGGAGCTGTTTTTT
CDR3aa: CASSDRDRELFF

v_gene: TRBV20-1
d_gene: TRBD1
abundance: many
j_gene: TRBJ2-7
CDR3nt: TGCAGTGCTAACAGGGGTTTCTCCTACGAGCAGTACTTC
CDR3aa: CSANRGFSYEQYF